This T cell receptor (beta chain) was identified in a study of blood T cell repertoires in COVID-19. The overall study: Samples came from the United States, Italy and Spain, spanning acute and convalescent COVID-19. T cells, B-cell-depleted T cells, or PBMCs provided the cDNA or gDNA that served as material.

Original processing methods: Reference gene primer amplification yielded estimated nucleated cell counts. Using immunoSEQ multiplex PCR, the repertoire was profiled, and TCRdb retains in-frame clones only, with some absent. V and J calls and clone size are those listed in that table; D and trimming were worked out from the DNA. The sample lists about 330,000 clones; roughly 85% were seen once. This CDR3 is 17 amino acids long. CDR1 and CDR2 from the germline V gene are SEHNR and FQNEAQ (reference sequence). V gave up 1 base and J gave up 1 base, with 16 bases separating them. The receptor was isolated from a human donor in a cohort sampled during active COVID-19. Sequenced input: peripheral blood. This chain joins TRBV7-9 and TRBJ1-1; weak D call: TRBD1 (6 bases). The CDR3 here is CASSLGRGIQGNTEAFF. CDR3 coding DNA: TGTGCCAGCAGCTTAGGTAGGGGGATACAAGGGAACACTGAAGCTTTCTTT. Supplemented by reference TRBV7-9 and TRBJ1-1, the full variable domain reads DTGVSQNPRHKITKRGQNVTFRCDPISEHNRLYWYRQTLGQGPEFLTYFQNEAQLEKSRLLSDRFSAERPKGSFSTLEIQRTEQGDSAMYLCASSLGRGIQGNTEAFFGQGTRLTVV.